This TCR beta chain was identified during a study of metastatic and nonmetastatic thyroid tumors. About the study: Repertoire comparison spanned blood and tumor or nodule tissue of malignant and benign thyroid patients. Broader study findings: For both blood and tumor, malignant thyroid tumors reportedly showed significantly higher TCR beta diversity than benign nodules did.

This clone has ten or more counts. Its antigen is unknown. V dropped 3 bases and J dropped 10 bases, with 15 bases sitting between them. The CDR3 is made up of 13 amino acids. The germline V gene encodes CDR1 MDHEN and CDR2 SYDVKM. None of the patients had undergone any treatment ahead of thyroid surgery. In the study's own analysis: Differences in CDR3 between clinicopathological groups were drawn on to build a classifier intended to discriminate distant-metastatic papillary thyroid cancer patients. TCRdb re-called the PCR reads through MiXCR. The authors' filters were not applied to this entry. Among roughly 38,000 clones, roughly a fifth were seen once, and the ten largest hold 15% to 20%.

This chain connects TRBV28 to TRBJ1-2; unclear D gene. Material for sequencing was blood. This TCR was sampled from a female donor with papillary thyroid cancer or a benign thyroid nodule (not recorded which). Some clones in this sample may be carry-over from other donors' samples. CDR3 in DNA: TGTGCCAGCAGTTTCACGACGGAGGGTTTCTACACCTTC. Its protein is CASSFTTEGFYTF.